This T cell receptor (beta chain) emerged from a study of blood T cell repertoires in COVID-19. Study-wide background: There were acute and convalescent COVID-19 samples, and they came from the United States, Italy and Spain. The cDNA or gDNA used as material had been derived from T cells, B-cell-depleted T cells, or PBMCs.

In the source study's methods: Estimated nucleated cell counts came from reference gene primer amplification. Assay used: immunoSEQ multiplex PCR; TCRdb lists only in-frame clones, some missing. V and J calls and clone size follow that table, whereas D and trimming were derived from the DNA. The data show around 190,000 clones, approximately 82% seen once. This CDR3 comprises 14 residues. The genes are TRBV21-1 and TRBJ2-7; the tabulated D call, TRBD2, remains unverified against the DNA. TRBV21-1 is a listed pseudogene. The sample taken for sequencing was peripheral blood. The TCR sequence derives from a human donor in a cohort sampled during active COVID-19. The CDR3 bases are TGTGCCAGCAGCAAAGACGGAGGGGACTACGAGCAGTACTTC. Translated: CASSKDGGDYEQYF.